Each of the 18 T cell receptor beta chains below was sequenced from the same sample in a study of blood T cell repertoires in COVID-19. The data were produced by immunoSEQ multiplex PCR, yet TCRdb's version contains in-frame clones alone and is incomplete. The sample carries about 60,000 clones, about 88% recorded once. Sequenced material: peripheral blood. The receptors here all came from a human donor in a cohort sampled during active COVID-19.

The V call is TRBV7-2, the J call TRBJ2-3; 8 bases fit TRBD2. After removal of 4 bases from V and 0 bases from J, the junction contained 6 bases not matched to a gene. CDR1 and CDR2 (germline): SGHTA, FQGNSA. The CDR3 covers 16 residues. The CDR3 here is CASSSRLATSTDTQYF. The CDR3 DNA follows: TGTGCCAGCAGCTCCCGACTAGCGACGAGCACAGATACGCAGTATTTT.

The chain's CDR3 is CATSRRGVEKLFF. CDR3 in DNA: TGTGCCACCAGCAGGCGGGGGGTTGAAAAACTGTTTTTT. V and J are TRBV15 and TRBJ1-4; TRBD1 might be the D (5 bases). CDR1 is LNHNV, CDR2 YYDKDF, per germline (reference sequence). The CDR3 sequence is 13 residues long. V lost 3 bases and J 7 bases, leaving 9 bases between the germline ends.

The chain has TRBV12-3 or TRBV12-4 and TRBJ2-1, with D uncertain. This CDR3 comprises 12 residues. The V and J ends lost 1 base and 12 bases respectively, with 10 bases between them. CDR3 in amino acids: CASSLGRFVQFF. CDR3 DNA: TGTGCCAGCAGTTTAGGCCGGTTTGTGCAGTTCTTC.

The table lists this clone with a count of one. The chain has TRBV6-5 and TRBJ2-7, with TRBD2 as a possible D gene (5 bases). The V end was cut by 6 bases, the J end by 3 bases, with 15 bases between. Germline V gives CDR1 MNHEY, CDR2 SVGAGI. The CDR3 totals 14 residues. Here the CDR3 DNA reads TGTGCCAGCAGGACTGGACTGAGGGACTACGAGCAGTACTTC. It specifies CASRTGLRDYEQYF.

This chain uses TRBV19 with TRBJ2-1; TRBD2 matches at 13 bases. Germline CDR1 is LNHDA and CDR2 is SQIVND (reference sequence). The CDR3 extends over 15 amino acids. The V and J ends lost 7 bases and 2 bases, in that order; junction bases with no gene match: 2. The CDR3 is CASTTSGRAYNEQFF. The CDR3 DNA is TGTGCCAGTACCACTAGCGGGAGGGCCTACAATGAGCAGTTCTTC.

This chain uses TRBV21-1 with TRBJ2-1; the table gives TRBD2 as D, unverified against the DNA. TRBV21-1 is a pseudogene. The CDR3 totals 13 residues. Here the CDR3 DNA reads TGTGCCAGCACCGACCCCGGGAGGGATGAGCAGTTCTTC. It encodes CASTDPGRDEQFF.

J is TRBJ1-4 and V is TRBV6-5, with D possibly being TRBD1 (5 bases). CDR1 is MNHEY, CDR2 SVGAGI, per germline. This CDR3 is 15 amino acids long. Trimming pared 8 bases from V and 6 bases from J, leaving 19 bases between. The DNA of the CDR3 is TGTGCCAGCGCTAGGTTTGCAGGGTTGGATGAAAAACTGTTTTTT. It yields the protein CASARFAGLDEKLFF.

The rearrangement links TRBV5-1 to TRBJ2-5; D remains ambiguous. CDR1 and CDR2 from the germline V gene are SGHRS and YFSETQ. V gave up 3 bases and J gave up 2 bases, with 8 bases separating them. There are 13 residues in the CDR3. The CDR3 coding sequence is TGCGCCAGCAGCTACCGGTTTCAAGAGACCCAGTACTTC. Translated: CASSYRFQETQYF.

The chain is built from TRBV19 and TRBJ2-3, with unresolved D. This CDR3 comprises 11 residues. Germline-derived CDR1 and CDR2 are LNHDA and SQIVND (reference sequence). V was trimmed by 6 bases and J by 2 bases, leaving 3 bases between them. This CDR3 reads CASSFTDTQYF. The CDR3 region has the DNA TGTGCCAGTAGCTTCACAGATACGCAGTATTTT.

This chain connects TRBV7-3 to TRBJ1-6, with a tentative D call TRBD1 (6 bases). Germline assignment: CDR1 SGHTA and CDR2 FQGTGA. V gave up 1 base and J gave up 10 bases, with 11 bases separating them. The CDR3 spans 14 residues. This chain's CDR3 is CASSLRGRESPLHF. CDR3 nucleotide sequence: TGTGCCAGCAGCTTAAGGGGGCGCGAATCACCCCTCCACTTT.

This chain uses TRBV28 with TRBJ1-2; TRBD1 aligns across 9 bases. V gave up 5 bases and J gave up 0 bases; unmatched junction bases: 4. Germline V CDR1 and CDR2: MDHEN, SYDVKM. The CDR3 runs to 15 residues. CDR3: CASSLTGGANYGYTF. For the CDR3, the DNA is TGTGCCAGCAGTCTTACAGGGGGCGCTAACTATGGCTACACCTTC.

The chain is built from TRBV18 and TRBJ2-5, with D perhaps matching TRBD1 (5 bases). Germline loops: CDR1 KGHSH, CDR2 LQKENI. The germline V and J ends were trimmed by 4 bases and 4 bases, with 10 bases remaining between them. The CDR3 contains 13 residues. The CDR3 protein is CASSLRQRETQYF. The CDR3 DNA follows: TGTGCCAGCTCACTGAGACAGCGAGAGACCCAGTACTTC.

With respect to this clone: Other DNA sequences within the sample encode an identical CDR3. This sequence joins TRBV5-1 and TRBJ1-6, with 9 positions matching TRBD1. V shed 0 bases, J shed 8 bases, and the junction held 6 bases outside the gene matches. CDR1 and CDR2 from the germline V gene are SGHRS and YFSETQ. This CDR3 is built from 16 residues. The CDR3 coding sequence is TGCGCCAGCAGCTTGGCCCCGGACAGGGGTGATTCACCCCTCCACTTT. This codes for CASSLAPDRGDSPLHF.

This sequence joins TRBV27 and TRBJ2-1, with D tentatively TRBD1 (6 bases). CDR1 is MNHEY, CDR2 SMNVEV, per germline (reference sequence). CDR3 length: 13 amino acids. Trimming removed 5 bases at V and 9 bases at J, with 14 bases between. The CDR3 here is CASSLNNRVEQFF. DNA for the CDR3: TGTGCCAGCAGTCTAAACAACAGGGTTGAGCAGTTCTTC.

This sequence joins TRBV7-2 and TRBJ2-6, with unresolved D. The V end was cut by 5 bases, the J end by 0 bases, with 11 bases between. Germline lookup yields CDR1 SGHTA and CDR2 FQGNSA. The CDR3 loop spans 16 amino acids. Written as DNA, the CDR3 is TGTGCCAGCAGCGCTTACAGCTCCTCTGGGGCCAACGTCCTGACTTTC. It yields the protein CASSAYSSSGANVLTF.

The V call is TRBV7-9, the J call TRBJ2-7; 11 bases are a match to TRBD1. J gave up 6 bases and V 10 bases, and 8 bases lay outside the gene matches. This CDR3 has 13 amino acids. The germline gives CDR1 SEHNR, CDR2 FQNEAQ (reference sequence). The CDR3 region is CAIPGQGVLEQYF. CDR3 nucleotides: TGTGCCATCCCGGGACAGGGGGTGCTCGAGCAGTACTTC.

J is TRBJ2-7 and V is TRBV5-1; 8 bases fit TRBD2. CDR1 SGHRS and CDR2 YFSETQ come from the germline V gene. Losses at the gene ends were 0 bases for V and 3 bases for J; bases not matched to a gene: 8. The CDR3 totals 16 residues. The CDR3 DNA is TGCGCCAGCAGCTTGGCCCCCGGGACTAGTGTCTACGAGCAGTACTTC. This sequence encodes CASSLAPGTSVYEQYF. Complete variable domain (other parts from reference TRBV5-1 and TRBJ2-7): KAGVTQTPRYLIKTRGQQVTLSCSPISGHRSVSWYQQTPGQGLQFLFEYFSETQRNKGNFPGRFSGRQFSNSRSEMNVSTLELGDSALYLCASSLAPGTSVYEQYFGPGTRLTVT.

This clone appeared once. This sequence joins TRBV6-1 and TRBJ2-2, with a possible D match to TRBD1 (6 bases). Trimming took off 1 base at V and 9 bases at J, with 15 bases between the two ends. CDR3 length: 15 amino acids. In germline, CDR1 is MNHNS, CDR2 SASEGT. The chain's CDR3 is CASSEDTGSHRELFF. The CDR3 DNA follows: TGTGCCAGCAGTGAAGATACAGGGTCTCACCGGGAGCTGTTTTTT.